The 20 T cell receptor beta chains listed next were all sequenced from one sample in a study of tumor and adjacent non-tumor tissue in lung cancer. The library came from three nested PCR rounds adapted from ARM-PCR protocols. TCRdb used MiXCR to reprocess the multiplex PCR reads, holding one entry per CDR3 protein. The data show some 93,000 distinct CDR3 sequences, around 64% seen once. No cell sorting was done before RNA was extracted from the tissue. Sequencing was done on a sample of lung tumor tissue. The receptors were gathered from a man aged 55 to 70 with non-small cell lung cancer.

This clonotype has a handful of counts. The rearrangement uses TRBV9 and TRBJ2-2; D gene unclear. Germline assignment: CDR1 SGDLS and CDR2 YYNGEE. Between the trimmed V and J ends, which lost 4 bases and 1 base, there was a span of 8 bases. The CDR3 consists of 14 residues. In nucleotides, the CDR3 is TGTGCCAGCAGCACAGACATGAACACCGGGGAGCTGTTTTTT. As protein: CASSTDMNTGELFF.

This clonotype was seen just once. One end of the junction is discordant with germline, which a read error may explain. The chain couples TRBV11-3 to TRBJ2-1; D is uncertain. The CDR3 spans 16 residues. Germline V gene data show CDR1 as SGHNT and CDR2 as YENEEA. CDR3 in amino acids: CTSSPARRSTYKEQIF. As DNA, the CDR3 is TGTACCAGCAGCCCCGCCAGGAGAAGCACCTACAAAGAGCAGATATTC. The full variable domain, with the rest looked up from reference TRBV11-3 and TRBJ2-1, is EAGVVQSPRYKIIEKKQPVAFWCNPISGHNTLYWYLQNLGQGPELLIRYENEEAVDDSQLPKDRFSAERLKGVDSTLKIQPAELGDSAVYLCTSSPARRSTYKEQIFGPGTRLTVL.

This clonotype was seen many times. The V gene is TRBV29-1, the J gene TRBJ2-7, with no clear D. Trimming shortened V by 0 bases and J by 2 bases, and 5 bases separated the two germline ends. CDR1 is SQVTM, CDR2 ANQGSEA, per germline. The CDR3 contains 12 residues. The CDR3 region is CSVEEATYEQYF. DNA of the CDR3: TGCAGCGTTGAAGAAGCCACCTACGAGCAGTACTTC.

In this sample, this clonotype turned up once. An end of the junction differs from the germline gene, which may be a read error. The chain is built from TRBV6-2 or TRBV6-3 and TRBJ1-2; TRBD1 is a possible D gene (6 bases). Per germline, CDR1 MNHEY and CDR2 SVGEGT. The CDR3 runs 13 residues. The CDR3 nucleotides read TGTGCCATCAGTTACAACAGGGACTATGGCTACACCTTC. Its protein is CAISYNRDYGYTF.

Note on this clonotype: This could be a read error, since a much larger clone is one nucleotide away. The chain recombines TRBV5-8 with TRBJ1-1, with unresolved D. The CDR3 totals 12 residues. CDR1 and CDR2 from the germline V gene are SGHTS and YDEGEE. V was pared by 6 bases and J by 3 bases, with 9 bases between. DNA of the CDR3: TGTGCCAGCATAGACGGTTACACTGAAGCTTTCTTT. This codes for CASIDGYTEAFF. The variable domain in full, completed from reference TRBV5-8 and TRBJ1-1, reads EAGVTQSPTHLIKTRGQQATLRCSPISGHTSVYWYQQALGLGLQFLLWYDEGEERNRGNFPPRFSGRQFPNYSSELNVNALELEDSALYLCASIDGYTEAFFGQGTRLTVV.

This clonotype was seen repeatedly, ten times or more. Likely a read error: the CDR3 ends without its conserved phenylalanine or tryptophan. The chain uses TRBV10-3 and TRBJ2-3; no clear D gene. V lost 4 bases and J 9 bases, leaving 8 bases between the germline ends. The germline V gene has CDR1 ENHRY and CDR2 SYGVKD. There are 11 residues in the CDR3. CDR3 in amino acids: CAISGSDTQYS. The DNA of the CDR3 is TGTGCCATCAGTGGCTCTGACACGCAGTATTCT.

With regard to this clonotype: The junction departs from germline at one end; a sequencing error may be responsible. The genes are TRBV7-8 and TRBJ2-1; 14 nucleotides match TRBD2. Germline CDR1 reads SGHVS; CDR2 reads FQNEAQ. This CDR3 is built from 16 residues. This CDR3 reads CAISSGTSGGINEQFF. CDR3 nucleotide sequence: TGTGCCATCAGCTCAGGGACTAGCGGGGGCATCAATGAGCAGTTCTTC.

The chain combines TRBV5-6 with TRBJ2-1, with 13 bases fitting TRBD2. The germline V gene has CDR1 SGHDT and CDR2 YYEEEE. The CDR3 covers 15 residues. CDR3 DNA sequence: TGTACCAACAGCTACGGACTAGCGGGAGCCAATGAGCAGTTCTTC. It codes for CTNSYGLAGANEQFF.

This clonotype rates as medium-sized. The rearrangement links TRBV12-3 or TRBV12-4 to TRBJ2-4; D is uncertain. Trimming cost V 5 bases and J 0 bases, with 5 bases left between them. The CDR3 consists of 13 residues. In DNA, the CDR3 is TGTGCCAGCAGTCCCCTAGCCAAAAACATTCAGTACTTC. It codes for CASSPLAKNIQYF.

Of note for this clonotype: A much larger clone lies one base from this, so it may be a read error. This chain joins TRBV5-1 and TRBJ1-5, with D maybe TRBD1 (6 bases). CDR3 length equals 15 residues. CDR1 is SGHRS, CDR2 YFSETQ, per germline. The CDR3 spells CASSPGRDTDQPQRF. CDR3 nucleotide sequence: TGCGCCAGCAGCCCGGGCCGGGACACAGATCAGCCCCAGCGTTTT. Supplemented by reference TRBV5-1 and TRBJ1-5, the full variable domain reads KAGVTQTPRYLIKTRGQQVTLSCSPISGHRSVSWYQQTPGQGLQFLFEYFSETQRNKGNFPGRFSGRQFSNSRSEMNVSTLELGDSALYLCASSPGRDTDQPQRFGDGTRLSIL.

On this clonotype: Here the CDR3 omits its conserved ending phenylalanine or tryptophan, so a read error is the likely source. The gene calls are TRBV6-2 or TRBV6-3 and TRBJ2-1; 7 bases match TRBD2. The CDR3 sequence is 13 residues long. The germline CDR1 and CDR2 sequences are MNHEY and SVGEGT. V lost 4 bases, J lost 10 bases, and 7 bases stayed unmatched. CDR3 protein: CASSWRGRREQFL. DNA of the CDR3: TGTGCCAGCAGTTGGCGCGGGAGAAGGGAGCAGTTCCTC.

As concerns this clonotype: Lacking the conserved final phenylalanine or tryptophan, this CDR3 likely reflects a read error. J is TRBJ2-1 and V is TRBV12-3 or TRBV12-4; no clear D. The CDR3 sequence is 12 residues long. The germline V and J ends were trimmed by 3 bases and 11 bases, with 11 bases remaining between them. The CDR3 DNA follows: TGTGCCAGCAGTTTTTCAATAAGTAAGCAGTTCATC. Translation: CASSFSISKQFI.

V and J are TRBV15 and TRBJ2-7, with 7 bases matching TRBD1. Germline CDR1 LNHNV, CDR2 YYDKDF (reference sequence). V dropped 1 base and J dropped 5; count of bases not matched to a gene: 8. The CDR3 totals 15 residues. The CDR3 DNA reads TGTGCCACCAGCAGAGTACACACAGGGGATAACGAGCAGTACTTC. It translates to CATSRVHTGDNEQYF.

This clonotype was picked up a small number of times. One junction end disagrees with the germline gene, perhaps due to a read error. The chain links TRBV11-2 to TRBJ2-2; D may be TRBD2 (5 bases). The length of the CDR3 is 14 residues. The germline CDR1 and CDR2 sequences are SGHAT and FQNNGV. The DNA for the CDR3 is TGTGCCAGCAGCCAGATACTTACCACCGGGGAGCTGCTTTTT. This encodes CASSQILTTGELLF.

This clonotype was seen ten or more times. The gene calls are TRBV6-1 and TRBJ2-1; the match to TRBD2 covers 8 bases. The length of the CDR3 is 12 residues. The germline gives CDR1 MNHNS, CDR2 SASEGT. J lost 9 bases, V lost 6 bases, and 4 bases had no gene match. The CDR3 sequence is CASRTGGVEQFF. DNA of the CDR3: TGTGCCAGCAGGACGGGAGGGGTTGAGCAGTTCTTC.

This chain joins TRBV20-1 and TRBJ2-3; D is perhaps TRBD2 (5 bases). This CDR3 contains 13 residues. CDR1 DFQATT and CDR2 SNEGSKA come from the germline V gene (reference sequence). V was cut by 2 bases and J by 5 bases, with 11 bases left in between. The CDR3 loop reads CSARSDGEDTQYF. CDR3 bases: TGCAGTGCTAGATCAGACGGGGAAGATACGCAGTATTTT.

The chain is built from TRBV2 and TRBJ2-3; a weak D match, TRBD1 (7 bases). Trimming left V 8 bases short and J 3 bases short, with 15 bases between. The CDR3 has 14 amino acids. Germline values: CDR1 SNHLY, CDR2 FYNNEI. The CDR3 sequence is CASSRTGGTDTQYF. The CDR3 DNA is TGTGCCAGCTCCCGGACAGGAGGGACAGATACGCAGTATTTT. The variable domain in full, completed from reference TRBV2 and TRBJ2-3, reads EPEVTQTPSHQVTQMGQEVILRCVPISNHLYFYWYRQILGQKVEFLVSFYNNEISEKSEIFDDQFSVERPDGSNFTLKIRSTKLEDSAMYFCASSRTGGTDTQYFGPGTRLTVL.

V is TRBV12-3 or TRBV12-4 and J is TRBJ2-7, with D perhaps matching TRBD1 or TRBD2 (6 bases each). With 5 bases removed from V and 11 bases from J, the gap between germline ends came to 19 bases. The length of the CDR3 is 13 residues. The chain's CDR3 is CASSTPGAHDKYF. The CDR3 DNA reads TGTGCCAGCAGTACCCCGGGGGCCCACGACAAGTACTTC.

The V call is TRBV11-3, the J call TRBJ2-3, with 14 nucleotides matching TRBD2. The CDR3 length is 16 residues. CDR1 and CDR2 from the germline V gene are SGHNT and YENEEA. V lost 5 bases, J lost 1 base, and 2 bases stayed unmatched. CDR3 amino acids: CASSLGLAGGTDTQYF. CDR3 bases: TGTGCCAGCAGCCTGGGACTAGCGGGGGGCACAGATACGCAGTATTTT.

To note about this clonotype: Germline is not matched at one junction end, which may reflect a read error. The chain couples TRBV11-1 to TRBJ2-1; 8 positions agree with TRBD1. Germline values: CDR1 SGHAT, CDR2 FQDESV (reference sequence). CDR3 size: 15 residues. CDR3 DNA: TGTGCCAGCAGCTCCCGGACAGGGTCCTATAGTGAGAAGTTCTTC. This sequence encodes CASSSRTGSYSEKFF.